This T cell receptor beta chain was obtained from a study of CD8+CD57+ T cells in acquired aplastic anemia. CDR3 length: 16 amino acids. Germline CDR1 reads LGHNA; CDR2 reads YNFKEQ. The authors sequenced patients whose flow cytometry had shown CD8+CD57+ cell expansion. The study profiled TCR beta VDJ and CDR3 using genomic DNA as template. Using its own MiXCR run on the reads, TCRdb lists one record per CDR3 protein. The sample lists hundreds of thousands of distinct CDR3 sequences, under 40% occurring once. The sample holds a few counts of this clonotype. A junction end diverges from the germline sequence, so it may reflect a read error.

The sequencing sample was made of sorted CD4+, CD8+, or CD8+CD57+ T cells (not recorded which) from PBMCs. The chain uses TRBV4-2 and TRBJ2-4; D possibly corresponds to TRBD1 (5 bases). The receptor's source is a human donor with aplastic anemia. The CDR3 here is CASRPQGGETKNIQYF. As DNA, the CDR3 is TGTGCCAGCAGACCTCAGGGCGGTGAAACCAAGAACATTCAGTACTTC.